This T cell receptor (gamma chain) was found in a study of human gamma delta and Vdelta1 T cells listed by TCRdb under 2018. Describing the broader study: The study examined Delta One T cells, which are Vd1+ gamma-delta T cells, as cytotoxic effectors against acute myeloid leukemia.

This clone is categorized as medium-sized (0.01 to 0.1%). It has no known antigen specificity. No qualities accompany the bases; no much larger clone lies one base away. Based on the germline V gene (reference sequence), the CDR1 and CDR2 sequences are GITISATS and ISYDGTV. The CDR3 covers 16 residues, taking in both the cysteine and the phenylalanine. CDR3 DNA is the only sequence kept; it has 48 bases, read in frame from the first base. Clipping removes 1 base from V and 0 bases from J, with 9 as the unmatched junction base count. Library generation was performed with PCR. The reads were generated on an Illumina MiSeq. TCRdb processed the public reads again with the CATT caller, after which rows with matching DNA were combined. The sample contains some 3,000 gamma-chain clones, around 5.3% of them found a single time. Around 13% of the sample lies in the top ten.

This TCR was sampled from a human donor in good health. The chain is made from TRGV9 and TRGJ1 or TRGJ2. The sequencing input was naive CD27+ Vdelta1 gamma-delta T cells from blood. The nucleotide sequence reads TGTGCCTTGTGGGAGGTCCATTTATCGAATTATTATAAGAAACTCTTT. This is translated as CALWEVHLSNYYKKLF.